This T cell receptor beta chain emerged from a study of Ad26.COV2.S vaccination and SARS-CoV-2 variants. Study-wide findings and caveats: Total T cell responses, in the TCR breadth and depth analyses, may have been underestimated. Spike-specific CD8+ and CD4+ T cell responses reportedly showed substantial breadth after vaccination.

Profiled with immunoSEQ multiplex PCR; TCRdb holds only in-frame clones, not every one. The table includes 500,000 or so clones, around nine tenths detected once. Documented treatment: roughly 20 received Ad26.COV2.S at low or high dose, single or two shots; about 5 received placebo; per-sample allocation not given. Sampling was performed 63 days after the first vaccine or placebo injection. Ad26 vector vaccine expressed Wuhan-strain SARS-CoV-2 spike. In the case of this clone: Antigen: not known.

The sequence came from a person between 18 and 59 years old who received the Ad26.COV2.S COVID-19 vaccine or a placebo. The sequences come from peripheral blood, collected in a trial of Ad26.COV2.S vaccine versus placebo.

This chain's CDR3 is CASSFGPVNQPQHF. CDR3 nucleotide sequence: TGTGCCAGCAGTTTCGGCCCGGTTAATCAGCCCCAGCATTTT. The rearrangement uses TRBV28 and TRBJ1-5; D remains unclear. From germline, CDR1 is MDHEN and CDR2 SYDVKM. Trimming left V 3 bases short and J 4 bases short, with 10 bases between. CDR3 length: 14 residues.